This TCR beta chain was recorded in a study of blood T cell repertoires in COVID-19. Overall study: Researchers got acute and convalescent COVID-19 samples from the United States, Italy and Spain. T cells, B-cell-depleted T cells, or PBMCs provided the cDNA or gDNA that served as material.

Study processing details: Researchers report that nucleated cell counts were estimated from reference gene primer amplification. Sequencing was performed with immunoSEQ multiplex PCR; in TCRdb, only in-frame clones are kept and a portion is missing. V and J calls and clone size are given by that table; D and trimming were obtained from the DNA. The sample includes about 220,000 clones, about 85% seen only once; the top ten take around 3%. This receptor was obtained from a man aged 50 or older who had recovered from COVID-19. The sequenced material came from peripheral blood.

The CDR3 DNA is TGTGCCAGCAGTGATATTAGAGGGTCTTCCTACGAGCAGTACTTC. It encodes CASSDIRGSSYEQYF. The chain carries TRBV2 and TRBJ2-7; TRBD2 might be the D (5 bases). V shed 3 bases and J shed 1 base, with 13 bases lying between them. This CDR3 has 15 residues. The germline V gene has CDR1 SNHLY and CDR2 FYNNEI. Variable domain in full (rest from reference TRBV2 and TRBJ2-7): EPEVTQTPSHQVTQMGQEVILRCVPISNHLYFYWYRQILGQKVEFLVSFYNNEISEKSEIFDDQFSVERPDGSNFTLKIRSTKLEDSAMYFCASSDIRGSSYEQYFGPGTRLTVT.